Listed below are T cell receptor beta chains from one sample, sequenced in a study of graft-versus-host responses after intestinal transplantation. These receptors have no identified antigens. Data came from immunoSEQ multiplex PCR; TCRdb stores just in-frame clones and leaves some out. The sample has around 89,000 clones, 80% to 95% seen once. The sample here was unstimulated CD8+ T cells sorted from spleen or lymph node cells, taken before transplant. These receptors were taken from a human donor who was the organ donor for an intestinal transplant. CDR3s include the opening cysteine and the closing phenylalanine or tryptophan. Fields, in order: V gene, clone size, CDR3 protein. Rows may omit the clone size; those that give it use once, few, many or a size class.

v_call: TRBV19; clone_size: -; cdr3_aa: CASSIGGGWTEAFF
v_call: TRBV11-2; clone_size: -; cdr3_aa: CASSLEPGSAEAFF
v_call: TRBV12-5; clone_size: -; cdr3_aa: CASRGMNTEAFF
v_call: TRBV5-5; clone_size: -; cdr3_aa: CASSFGGGAGELFF
v_call: TRBV9; clone_size: -; cdr3_aa: CASGSTGGGTDTQYF
v_call: TRBV28; clone_size: -; cdr3_aa: CASSLSTGGCTF
v_call: TRBV7-2; clone_size: -; cdr3_aa: CASSSPEMREQETQYF
v_call: TRBV12-5; clone_size: -; cdr3_aa: CASGSTQYYGYTF
v_call: TRBV19; clone_size: -; cdr3_aa: CASSPTVRTEAFF
v_call: TRBV9; clone_size: -; cdr3_aa: CASSETGVGDGELFF
v_call: TRBV6-6; clone_size: -; cdr3_aa: CASSSLGYTF
v_call: TRBV5-8; clone_size: -; cdr3_aa: CASSRRTGTYGYTF
v_call: TRBV19; clone_size: -; cdr3_aa: CASAGGLWQPQHF
v_call: TRBV4-3; clone_size: once; cdr3_aa: CASSQRGIRAYNSPLHF
v_call: TRBV7-8; clone_size: -; cdr3_aa: CASSLGQGGYEQYF
v_call: TRBV30; clone_size: -; cdr3_aa: CAWSVQGHTEQFF
v_call: TRBV7-9; clone_size: -; cdr3_aa: CASSPTSVGPYF
v_call: TRBV4-1; clone_size: once; cdr3_aa: CASSQVWGDNTQYF
v_call: TRBV2; clone_size: -; cdr3_aa: CASSRTGLLYEQYF
v_call: TRBV28; clone_size: once; cdr3_aa: CASSFSNRGYF
v_call: TRBV29-1; clone_size: -; cdr3_aa: CSADEGDGYTF
v_call: TRBV29-1; clone_size: -; cdr3_aa: CSVDRENYGYTF
v_call: TRBV4-1; clone_size: once; cdr3_aa: CASSQEEDTEAFF
v_call: TRBV30; clone_size: -; cdr3_aa: CAWSGNTIYF
v_call: TRBV4-1; clone_size: -; cdr3_aa: CASSQVNSPYGYTF
v_call: TRBV9; clone_size: once; cdr3_aa: CASSANRYNEQFF
v_call: TRBV4-1; clone_size: few; cdr3_aa: CASSQVPGNTEAFF
v_call: TRBV27; clone_size: -; cdr3_aa: CASTSGLRGTQYF
v_call: TRBV7-9; clone_size: -; cdr3_aa: CASSLGLTNEQFF
v_call: TRBV13; clone_size: -; cdr3_aa: CASSLWGETETQYF
v_call: TRBV7-3; clone_size: -; cdr3_aa: CASSKDGGVMNTEAFF
v_call: TRBV2; clone_size: -; cdr3_aa: CASSYPDPPLHF
v_call: TRBV5-1; clone_size: -; cdr3_aa: CASSFYPGTAPGSDTQYF
v_call: TRBV7-8; clone_size: -; cdr3_aa: CASSLATGLYEQYF
v_call: TRBV19; clone_size: -; cdr3_aa: CASSTHPSGGNYGYTF
v_call: TRBV27; clone_size: -; cdr3_aa: CASSLRYGTRGGVEAFF
v_call: TRBV4-2; clone_size: once; cdr3_aa: CASSQDRGYYGYTF
v_call: TRBV28; clone_size: once; cdr3_aa: CASSLRTSGGGEQYF
v_call: TRBV27; clone_size: -; cdr3_aa: CASSPWTGGTYNSPLHF
v_call: TRBV27; clone_size: -; cdr3_aa: CASSLTGNTEAFF
v_call: TRBV7-2; clone_size: -; cdr3_aa: CASSFTGDEQFF
v_call: TRBV9; clone_size: -; cdr3_aa: CASSVGLAPNEQFF
v_call: TRBV28; clone_size: -; cdr3_aa: CASSSVGTGEGYTF
v_call: TRBV27; clone_size: once; cdr3_aa: CATVYRAEAFF
v_call: TRBV7-9; clone_size: -; cdr3_aa: CASSSLGLADTYEQYF
v_call: TRBV2; clone_size: -; cdr3_aa: CASSERGSGGAFYEQYF
v_call: TRBV27; clone_size: -; cdr3_aa: CASSPTVYEQYF
v_call: TRBV2; clone_size: once; cdr3_aa: CANNSAGTEAFF